This TCR beta chain originates from a study of cytomegalovirus exposure and HLA in healthy donors. Study findings and constraints: Clonal expansion, a later analysis showed, was greater in HLA-associated TCR beta chains than in equally common others. HLA allele associations emerged for 17,000 or so TCR beta sequences in a later analysis, at 0.05 false discovery rate.

The study ran its PCR with 60 Vbeta and 13 Jbeta primers. The assay was immunoSEQ multiplex PCR, and TCRdb's table has in-frame clones only and misses some. Among about 150,000 clones listed, about two thirds were seen once. Points on this clone: Its target is unknown. One junction end disagrees with the germline gene, perhaps due to a read error. Other DNA sequences of this sample code for an identical CDR3.

This TCR was recovered from a woman between 18 and 29 years old in good health and CMV-seronegative. What was sequenced was PBMCs.

For the CDR3, the DNA is TGCAGCGTTGAAAAAGCGGGGGCGGCGAACACTGAAGCCTTCTTT. This sequence encodes CSVEKAGAANTEAFF. The chain employs TRBV29-1 and TRBJ1-1; the D gene is possibly TRBD1 (6 bases). This CDR3 has 15 amino acids. Germline CDR1 and CDR2: SQVTM and ANQGSEA.